The 12 T cell receptor beta chains given below trace back to one sample, sequenced in a study of blood T cell repertoires in COVID-19. TCRdb keeps only in-frame clones here, not all; method: immunoSEQ multiplex PCR. The sample has fewer than 200,000 clones, more than 75% seen once; the top ten hold approximately 2.1%. The sequencing input was peripheral blood. The receptors stem from a man in his fifties who had recovered from COVID-19.

CDR3: CASSPASTATNEKLFF. The DNA for the CDR3 is TGTGCCAGCTCCCCCGCGAGCACTGCAACTAATGAAAAACTGTTTTTT. This sequence joins TRBV18 and TRBJ1-4; D unclear. Germline CDR1 and CDR2: KGHSH and LQKENI. The CDR3 length is 16 residues. Trimming left V 6 bases short and J 0 bases short, with 14 bases between.

The count of this clone is one. J is TRBJ1-1 and V is TRBV7-2; unclear D gene. The CDR3 sequence is 13 residues long. Germline loops: CDR1 SGHTA, CDR2 FQGNSA. Trimming cost V 0 bases and J 6 bases, with 8 bases left between them. In nucleotides, the CDR3 is TGTGCCAGCAGCTTAGCTCGAGAGGCTGAAGCTTTCTTT. This encodes CASSLAREAEAFF.

V and J are TRBV10-3 and TRBJ2-7, with TRBD1 matching over 9 bases. CDR1 ENHRY and CDR2 SYGVKD come from the germline V gene. J was trimmed by 3 bases and V by 8 bases; bases with no gene match: 5. CDR3 length: 13 amino acids. DNA of the CDR3: TGTGCCATCGGTCGGGGACAGGGCTACGAGCAGTACTTC. This translates into CAIGRGQGYEQYF.

In its sample, this clone was seen once. The chain employs TRBV6-2 or TRBV6-3 and TRBJ2-5; TRBD1 agrees at 8 bases. This CDR3 spans 15 amino acids. V dropped 4 bases and J dropped 5; count of bases not matched to a gene: 9. Germline values: CDR1 MNHEY, CDR2 SVGEGT. The CDR3: CASSSWQGARETQYF. The CDR3 DNA reads TGTGCCAGCAGTTCCTGGCAGGGGGCTCGGGAGACCCAGTACTTC.

J is TRBJ1-2 and V is TRBV9; D gene ambiguous. The germline gives CDR1 SGDLS, CDR2 YYNGEE. The CDR3 runs to 11 residues. V gave up 4 bases and J gave up 4 bases, with 5 bases separating them. CDR3 sequence (DNA): TGTGCCAGCAGCAGCCTCTATGGCTACACCTTC. This translates into CASSSLYGYTF.

V and J are TRBV28 and TRBJ1-2; 7 nucleotides line up with TRBD1. The germline CDR1 and CDR2 sequences are MDHEN and SYDVKM. Trimming took 5 bases from V and 6 from J; bases not matched to a gene: 9. This CDR3 is built from 14 residues. CDR3: CASSPADRAHGYTF. The DNA for the CDR3 is TGTGCCAGCAGTCCCGCAGACAGGGCACATGGCTACACCTTC.

The chain couples TRBV5-1 to TRBJ1-2, with a tentative D call TRBD1 (5 bases). CDR3 length: 15 residues. The V and J ends lost 1 base and 3 bases respectively, with 13 bases between them. From germline, CDR1 is SGHRS and CDR2 YFSETQ. CDR3 sequence: CASSLSRGSDYGYTF. The CDR3 DNA follows: TGCGCCAGCAGCTTGAGTAGGGGCTCAGACTATGGCTACACCTTC.

The chain uses TRBV7-7 and TRBJ2-1; 8 positions agree with TRBD2. This CDR3 spans 15 amino acids. The V gene end was trimmed by 5 bases and the J gene end by 6 bases; junction bases not matched to a gene: 9. Germline assignment: CDR1 SSHAT and CDR2 FNYEAQ (reference sequence). In DNA, the CDR3 is TGTGCCAGCAGCCCGACCAGAGCGGGGGTCAATGAGCAGTTCTTC. Its translation: CASSPTRAGVNEQFF.

As to this clone: This specimen includes other DNA sequences encoding the same CDR3. The chain recombines TRBV19 with TRBJ1-1, with D possibly matching TRBD1 (5 bases). V lost 0 bases and J 1 base, leaving 9 bases between the germline ends. The germline V gene has CDR1 LNHDA and CDR2 SQIVND (reference sequence). This CDR3 has 15 residues. The CDR3 here is CASSIDGAPNTEAFF. CDR3 bases: TGTGCCAGTAGTATAGATGGGGCACCGAACACTGAAGCTTTCTTT.

This clone was observed once. V gene TRBV15 combines with J gene TRBJ2-7; 8 bases match TRBD2. Germline-derived CDR1 and CDR2 are LNHNV and YYDKDF (reference sequence). The ends lost 0 bases at V and 10 bases at J; junction bases unmatched: 11. The CDR3 totals 15 residues. The CDR3 loop reads CATSRDPGGFEIQYF. The CDR3 region has the DNA TGTGCCACCAGCAGAGATCCGGGGGGGTTTGAGATTCAGTACTTC.

This clone was counted once. The chain is built from TRBV6-6 and TRBJ1-5; 8 bases fit TRBD1. The CDR3 is made up of 14 amino acids. The V gene end was trimmed by 5 bases and the J gene end by 6 bases; junction bases not matched to a gene: 6. Germline CDR1 reads MNHNY; CDR2 reads SVGAGI (reference sequence). The CDR3 here is CASSSTGGTQPQHF. CDR3 coding DNA: TGTGCCAGCAGTAGTACAGGGGGAACTCAGCCCCAGCATTTT.

This clone was observed a handful of times. The chain combines TRBV7-9 with TRBJ2-7; maybe TRBD2 (5 bases). Trimming took 5 bases from V and 4 from J, leaving 18 bases between them. Germline CDR1 SEHNR, CDR2 FQNEAQ (reference sequence). The CDR3 totals 15 residues. CDR3 DNA: TGTGCCAGCAGCCGAGAGGGTGGCCGTCAGTACGAGCAGTACTTC. It translates to CASSREGGRQYEQYF.